This T cell receptor (beta chain) originates from a study of blood T cells in healthy people across ages. Overall study context: When template switching was applied, about one barcoded beta molecule was captured per two T cells.

Next came a second PCR, run for roughly 6 to 11 cycles, which used a sample-barcoded 5' primer along with a J-beta primer mix. TCRdb processed the 5' RACE reads anew with MiXCR; each CDR3 protein has one entry. Of hundreds of thousands of distinct CDR3 sequences listed, approximately 30% were seen once; the top ten hold 15% to 19%. Healthy Caucasians from Russia aged roughly 6 to 95 served as donors. This clonotype was recorded a few times. Its cognate antigen is unknown. This may stem from a read error, because a much larger clone lies one nucleotide away. Study findings and constraints: A strong correlation was found between TCR beta diversity and the percentage of naive T cells.

The source of this sequence is an elderly woman in good health. The source material was blood.

The CDR3 sequence: CASSSWGTECEQYF. The CDR3 DNA sequence: TGTGCCAGCAGCTCTTGGGGCACGGAGTGCGAGCAGTACTTC. The V call is TRBV27, the J call TRBJ2-7; possibly TRBD1 for D (5 bases). V lost 6 bases and J 6 bases, leaving 18 bases between the germline ends. The V gene's germline CDR1 is MNHEY and CDR2 SMNVEV (reference sequence). This CDR3 has 14 residues.